This is a list of T cell receptor beta chains from one sample in a study of a mutant IDH1 vaccine in newly diagnosed glioma. No cognate antigen is known for these TCRs. Generated by immunoSEQ multiplex PCR, the TCRdb table keeps only in-frame clones and is missing some. The table includes some 31,000 clones, around 80% detected once. The specimen was PBMCs, collected from a glioma patient whose treatment included an IDH1 peptide vaccine. These receptors all come from a woman between 18 and 30 years old with glioma. Each CDR3 is given without its conserved first and last residue. Only part of the rows carry a size: once, few, many, or a class if the clone is expanded.

TRBJ1-1	.	TRBV7-8	ASSSGQHLGTEAF
TRBJ2-6	.	TRBV11-2	ASSLAGFKGANVLT
TRBJ1-3	few	TRBV9	ASSVQGASGNTIY
TRBJ1-5	few	TRBV7-2	ASSPRQGGQPQH
TRBJ2-7	once	TRBV29-1	SVAGGMGEQY
TRBJ1-1	.	TRBV7-9	ASSSGHSMNTEAF
TRBJ1-1	.	TRBV7-8	ASSAQSRNTEAF
TRBJ2-7	.	TRBV4-2	ASSQEGVSSYEQY
TRBJ1-5	few	TRBV15	ATSRDPNSNQPQH
TRBJ2-7	.	TRBV28	ASSPRGLGYEQY